Listed below are T cell receptor beta chains from one sample, sequenced in a study of T cell responses to AZD1222 COVID-19 vaccine. Only in-frame clones appear in the TCRdb table, and some are missing; sequencing was by immunoSEQ multiplex PCR. The sample has approximately 110,000 clones, approximately 89% seen once; the top ten hold less than 6%. The sequencing used peripheral blood, collected on day 0 of AZD1222 vaccination. These receptors all come from an adult in good health. The CDR3 runs from the conserved cysteine through the conserved F or W. The D gene is left open where the match is weak. The size entry is marked missing in some rows and otherwise reads once, few, many or a size class.

15	TRBV19	TRBD1	NA	TRBJ1-2	CASSITRGQVYGYTF	TGTGCCAGTAGTATCACCCGGGGACAGGTTTATGGCTACACCTTC
15	TRBV10-3	NA	NA	TRBJ2-3	CAISDHGGSADTQYF	TGTGCCATCAGTGATCATGGAGGGTCGGCAGATACGCAGTATTTT
13	TRBV6-5	NA	once	TRBJ1-5	CASSGGSNQPQHF	TGTGCCAGCAGCGGGGGCAGTAATCAGCCCCAGCATTTT
19	TRBV7-2	NA	NA	TRBJ1-1	CASSPNLVGQTTMNTEAFF	TGTGCCAGCAGCCCAAACCTGGTCGGTCAGACTACGATGAACACTGAAGCTTTCTTT
16	TRBV12-5	NA	NA	TRBJ1-1	CASGFGSTEGVTEAFF	TGTGCTAGTGGTTTTGGATCCACGGAGGGTGTGACTGAAGCTTTCTTT
14	TRBV7-3	TRBD1	NA	TRBJ1-6	CASSLQGADSPLHF	TGTGCCAGCAGCTTACAGGGGGCGGATTCACCCCTCCACTTT
15	TRBV28	TRBD2	NA	TRBJ2-1	CASSLGTSGIYEQFF	TGTGCCAGCAGTTTGGGAACTAGCGGGATCTATGAGCAGTTCTTC
15	TRBV6-5	TRBD1	NA	TRBJ2-7	CASSYWTGAVHEQYF	TGTGCCAGCAGTTACTGGACAGGGGCAGTCCACGAGCAGTACTTC
15	TRBV2	NA	NA	TRBJ2-2	CASSELGLLSGELFF	TGTGCCAGCAGTGAGCTGGGGTTGCTCTCCGGGGAGCTGTTTTTT
13	TRBV3-1/TRBV3-2	NA	NA	TRBJ1-1	CASSQRGDTEAFF	TGTGCCAGCAGCCAACGCGGGGACACTGAAGCTTTCTTT
15	TRBV6-5	TRBD1	NA	TRBJ1-6	CASSYQGGKKSPLHF	TGTGCCAGCAGTTACCAGGGGGGTAAAAAATCACCCCTCCACTTT
16	TRBV4-1	TRBD1	NA	TRBJ1-5	CASSQGLDRGHQPQHF	TGCGCCAGCAGCCAGGGGTTGGACAGGGGGCACCAGCCCCAGCATTTT
15	TRBV29-1	TRBD2	once	TRBJ2-3	CSVGRGLAGTDTQYF	TGCAGCGTTGGGAGAGGACTAGCGGGGACAGATACGCAGTATTTT
14	TRBV6-2/TRBV6-3	NA	NA	TRBJ2-7	CASSYSGRSYEQYF	TGTGCCAGCAGTTACTCGGGACGGTCCTACGAGCAGTACTTC
12	TRBV6-5	NA	NA	TRBJ1-2	CASATGARGYTF	TGTGCCAGCGCTACAGGAGCGAGGGGCTACACCTTC
14	TRBV19	TRBD1	NA	TRBJ2-7	CASSIGTGSYEQYF	TGTGCCAGTAGTATCGGGACAGGGTCTTACGAGCAGTACTTC
13	TRBV7-2	NA	NA	TRBJ1-4	CASSKGQREKLFF	TGTGCCAGCAGCAAAGGCCAGAGGGAAAAACTGTTTTTT
15	TRBV30	NA	NA	TRBJ1-2	CAWSVRAGYGYGYTF	TGTGCCTGGAGCGTCCGGGCGGGGTACGGCTATGGCTACACCTTC
13	TRBV5-1	NA	once	TRBJ2-7	CASSFSFAYEQYF	TGCGCCAGCAGCTTTTCCTTCGCCTACGAGCAGTACTTC
13	TRBV7-9	NA	NA	TRBJ1-1	CASSLTRDTEAFF	TGTGCCAGCAGCTTAACCAGGGACACTGAAGCTTTCTTT
13	TRBV7-7	TRBD1	NA	TRBJ2-5	CASKGQHEETQYF	TGTGCCAGCAAGGGACAGCATGAAGAGACCCAGTACTTC
18	TRBV6-2/TRBV6-3	NA	NA	TRBJ2-6	CASSYSWGNPSGANVLTF	TGTGCCAGCAGTTACTCGTGGGGGAACCCGTCTGGGGCCAACGTCCTGACTTTC
14	TRBV4-3	NA	NA	TRBJ2-5	CASSQGIVEETQYF	TGCGCCAGCAGCCAAGGGATAGTTGAAGAGACCCAGTACTTC
16	TRBV6-5	NA	NA	TRBJ2-5	CASSYGARQSQETQYF	TGTGCCAGCAGTTACGGGGCCCGACAATCCCAAGAGACCCAGTACTTC
16	TRBV4-2	NA	NA	TRBJ1-5	CASSQTGRGGNQPQHF	TGTGCCAGCAGCCAGACCGGGCGAGGTGGCAATCAGCCCCAGCATTTT
17	TRBV7-2	TRBD1	NA	TRBJ2-7	CASSSDRARLGSYEQYF	TGTGCCAGCAGCTCGGACAGGGCGAGGCTCGGCTCCTACGAGCAGTACTTC
12	TRBV7-9	NA	few	TRBJ1-2	CAGEQEDYGYTF	TGTGCCGGTGAGCAGGAGGACTATGGCTACACCTTC
15	TRBV18	TRBD2	once	TRBJ2-1	CASSPPSSGVNEQFF	TGTGCCAGCTCACCACCTTCTAGCGGGGTGAATGAGCAGTTCTTC
13	TRBV7-2	NA	NA	TRBJ2-3	CASSLRRTDTQYF	TGTGCCAGCAGCCTTAGACGGACAGATACGCAGTATTTT
13	TRBV15	NA	once	TRBJ2-2	CATSRDPPGELFF	TGTGCCACCAGCAGAGATCCCCCCGGGGAGCTGTTTTTT
14	TRBV28	NA	NA	TRBJ2-7	CASSPEQETYEQYF	TGTGCCAGCAGTCCGGAGCAGGAGACTTACGAGCAGTACTTC
16	TRBV7-2	NA	NA	TRBJ2-1	CASSLAGRSGVDEQFF	TGTGCCAGCAGCTTAGCAGGGCGGTCTGGGGTAGATGAGCAGTTCTTC
12	TRBV14	NA	NA	TRBJ1-1	CASRSVTGALSF	TGTGCCAGCAGGTCGGTGACGGGGGCGCTTTCCTTT